This TCR beta chain originates from a study of T cells in Graves' hyperthyroidism and ophthalmopathy. Overall study findings and caveats: Stable hyperthyroidism was told apart from ophthalmopathy by a model built on 13 V-J features. Onset of ophthalmopathy came a median approximately 6.5 months after the model predicted it.

This clonotype was observed at least ten times. Its antigen is not identified. Patients having uncontrolled infection, another autoimmune disease, pregnancy or lactation were not included. Used for diagnoses were clinical symptoms, serum thyroxine and TRAb, thyroid ultrasound and orbital computed tomography. RNA transcripts provided the source from which TCR beta CDR3 regions were amplified. During a first-round RT-PCR of the TCR CDR3, the HTBI primer set was used. TCRdb re-analysed the multiplex PCR reads in MiXCR, keeping a single row per CDR3 protein. The repertoire holds around 99,000 distinct CDR3 sequences, with about 16% as singletons. The V and J ends lost 3 bases and 4 bases, in that order; junction bases with no gene match: 17. CDR1 and CDR2 (germline): DFQATT, SNEGSKA (reference sequence). This CDR3 spans 17 amino acids.

V and J are TRBV20-1 and TRBJ2-7, with 8 bases aligning to TRBD1. The sequencing sample was made of blood. The receptor was derived from a woman aged 50 to 60 with Graves' hyperthyroidism. DNA of the CDR3: TGCAGTGCTAGTCGGGGACAGGCGGTAGGCACCGTTTACGAGCAGTACTTC. This encodes CSASRGQAVGTVYEQYF.